Given below is one T cell receptor (beta chain) in context. These data belong to a study of blood T cell repertoires in COVID-19. Overall study: T cells, B-cell-depleted T cells, or PBMCs supplied cDNA or gDNA.

Profiling relied on immunoSEQ multiplex PCR, and the TCRdb table lists in-frame clones only, not all of them. The table includes 210,000 or so clones, 85% to 90% detected once. Looked up from germline, CDR1 is SGHNT and CDR2 is YYREEE (reference sequence). The CDR3 is 14 residues long. Trimming pared 1 base from V and 1 base from J, leaving 5 bases between. What was sequenced was peripheral blood. The J gene is TRBJ2-2, the V gene TRBV5-4; TRBD1 might be the D (5 bases). This sequence originates from a man aged 45-65 years with acute or convalescent COVID-19. CDR3 nucleotide sequence: TGTGCCAGCAGCTTGCAGGGGAACACCGGGGAGCTGTTTTTT. Amino acids: CASSLQGNTGELFF.